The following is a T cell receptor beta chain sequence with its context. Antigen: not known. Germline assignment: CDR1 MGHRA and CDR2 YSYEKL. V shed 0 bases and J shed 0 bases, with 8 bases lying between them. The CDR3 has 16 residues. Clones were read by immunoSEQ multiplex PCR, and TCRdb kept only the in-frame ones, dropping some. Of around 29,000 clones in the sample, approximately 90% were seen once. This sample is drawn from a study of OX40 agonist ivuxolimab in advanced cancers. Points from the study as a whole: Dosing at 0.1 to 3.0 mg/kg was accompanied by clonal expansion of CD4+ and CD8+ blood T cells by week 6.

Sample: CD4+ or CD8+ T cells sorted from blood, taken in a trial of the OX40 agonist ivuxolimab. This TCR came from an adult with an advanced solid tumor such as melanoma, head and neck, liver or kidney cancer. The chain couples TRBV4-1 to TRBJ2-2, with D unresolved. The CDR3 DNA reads TGCGCCAGCAGCCAAGACCCGGGTGCGAACACCGGGGAGCTGTTTTTT. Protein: CASSQDPGANTGELFF.